The entry below describes one T cell receptor beta chain. What it binds is not known. The repertoire was sequenced with immunoSEQ multiplex PCR; TCRdb's copy has only in-frame clones and lacks some. The data hold approximately 65,000 clones, with roughly 84% observed a single time. The sample is drawn from a study of Tregs in tolerant kidney transplant recipients. Thawed PBMCs were FACS-sorted into unstimulated CD4+CD25+CD127- regulatory T cells, CD4+CD25- non-regulatory cells, CD4 and CD8 cells. General observations from the study: No direct test of biological reproducibility was done here. Validation in larger populations is needed because few patients were studied. The most relevant donor-specific Treg TCRbeta repertoire apparently came from expansion with activated donor B cells.

The sequence derives from a human donor in good health. The sequenced sample was CD4+ T cells from blood.

CDR3 DNA sequence: TGTGCCAGCAGCCGGGACACACGGTCCTACGAGCAGTACTTC. It translates to CASSRDTRSYEQYF. V and J are TRBV11-2 and TRBJ2-7; a possible D gene is TRBD1 (6 bases). The CDR3 runs to 14 residues. CDR1 SGHAT and CDR2 FQNNGV come from the germline V gene. Between the trimmed V and J ends, which lost 5 bases and 1 base, there was a span of 12 bases.